One and the same sample provided the 10 T cell receptor beta chains below, sequenced in a study of blood T cells in healthy people across ages. The authors ran a second PCR of about 7 to 12 cycles using a sample-barcoded 5' primer and a J-beta primer mix. TCRdb fed the 5' RACE reads into MiXCR, producing one record per CDR3 protein. Here the sample spans 600,000 to 800,000 distinct CDR3 sequences, around 20% being singletons. Specimen: blood. These receptors were taken from a man aged 65 to 79 in good health.

This sequence joins TRBV20-1 and TRBJ2-5; the match to TRBD2 covers 11 bases. Germline-derived CDR1 and CDR2 are DFQATT and SNEGSKA (reference sequence). The CDR3 is 14 amino acids. J was trimmed by 1 base and V by 5 bases; bases with no gene match: 3. CDR3 coding DNA: TGCAGTGCTGAGGGACTAGCGGTCCAAGAGACCCAGTACTTC. Translating it yields CSAEGLAVQETQYF.

This clonotype appeared many times. This chain connects TRBV7-3 to TRBJ2-1; tentative D call: TRBD2 (6 bases). V was cut by 1 base and J by 6 bases, with 13 bases left in between. The CDR3 has 15 amino acids. The germline V gene encodes CDR1 SGHTA and CDR2 FQGTGA. As DNA, the CDR3 is TGTGCCAGCAGCTTAAACGGGAGAGAAGCCAATGAGCAGTTCTTC. This sequence encodes CASSLNGREANEQFF.

In this sample, this clonotype turned up many times. This rearrangement joins TRBV28 to TRBJ1-1, with a possible D match to TRBD1 (6 bases). Germline lookup yields CDR1 MDHEN and CDR2 SYDVKM. Trimming removed 3 bases at V and 4 bases at J, with 12 bases between. The CDR3 length is 14 residues. Written as DNA, the CDR3 is TGTGCCAGCAGTTTCATGGGGGCGAGCACTGAAGCTTTCTTT. This sequence encodes CASSFMGASTEAFF.

This clonotype came up a few times. V and J are TRBV20-1 and TRBJ2-5, with 11 bases matching TRBD2. J was trimmed by 4 bases and V by 0 bases; bases with no gene match: 10. Germline V gene lookup returns CDR1 DFQATT and CDR2 SNEGSKA (reference sequence). The CDR3 contains 17 residues. CDR3 coding DNA: TGCAGTGCTAGAGACACGGTAGCGGGAGGGCTGGGAGAGACCCAGTACTTC. The encoded protein is CSARDTVAGGLGETQYF.

This chain links TRBV20-1 with TRBJ2-7; D is possibly TRBD2 (7 bases). The end of the DNA fits TRBJ2-1 better, so the J call may be wrong. Germline CDR1 DFQATT, CDR2 SNEGSKA (reference sequence). CDR3 length equals 14 residues. The CDR3 spells CSVRGRGGYNEQFF. The CDR3 bases are TGCAGTGTCCGAGGGAGGGGGGGCTACAATGAGCAGTTCTTC.

This clonotype came up a few times. This rearrangement joins TRBV10-3 to TRBJ2-5, with TRBD2 matching 14 bases. Germline values: CDR1 ENHRY, CDR2 SYGVKD. J gave up 5 bases and V 8 bases, and 13 bases lay outside the gene matches. The CDR3 consists of 17 residues. CDR3 in amino acids: CAIGIRLAGGRRETQYF. DNA for the CDR3: TGTGCCATCGGAATTCGACTAGCGGGAGGGCGACGGGAGACCCAGTACTTC.

The rearrangement joins TRBV24-1 to TRBJ2-1, with a weak D call TRBD1 (6 bases). The CDR3 contains 15 residues. Germline values: CDR1 KGHDR, CDR2 SFDVKD. Trimming removed 5 bases from V and 1 base from J, with 11 bases in between. CDR3 amino acids: CATSGTGKSYNEQFF. CDR3 DNA: TGTGCCACCAGTGGAACAGGGAAATCCTACAATGAGCAGTTCTTC.

This clonotype was found a few times. The genes are TRBV9 and TRBJ2-5; TRBD2 is a possible D gene (6 bases). Per germline, CDR1 SGDLS and CDR2 YYNGEE. Trimming cost V 0 bases and J 2 bases, with 11 bases left between them. This CDR3 region has 15 residues. The CDR3 DNA is TGTGCCAGCAGCGTAGCCCCTAGCGCACAAGAGACCCAGTACTTC. Protein: CASSVAPSAQETQYF.

The rearrangement joins TRBV20-1 to TRBJ2-7; D remains unclear. Between the trimmed V and J ends, which lost 3 bases and 9 bases, there was a span of 15 bases. The germline gives CDR1 DFQATT, CDR2 SNEGSKA (reference sequence). This CDR3 spans 12 amino acids. The CDR3 DNA sequence: TGCAGTGCTAGTTTCTTCGACGGCGTGCAGTACTTC. Its translation is CSASFFDGVQYF.

This clonotype was detected a few times. This chain joins TRBV12-3 or TRBV12-4 and TRBJ2-1; D may be TRBD1 or TRBD2 (5 bases each). This CDR3 has 15 amino acids. Trimming cost V 2 bases and J 1 base, with 9 bases left between them. The CDR3 coding sequence is TGTGCCAGCAGTTTATGGGGGAAATCCTACAATGAGCAGTTCTTC. Its translation: CASSLWGKSYNEQFF.